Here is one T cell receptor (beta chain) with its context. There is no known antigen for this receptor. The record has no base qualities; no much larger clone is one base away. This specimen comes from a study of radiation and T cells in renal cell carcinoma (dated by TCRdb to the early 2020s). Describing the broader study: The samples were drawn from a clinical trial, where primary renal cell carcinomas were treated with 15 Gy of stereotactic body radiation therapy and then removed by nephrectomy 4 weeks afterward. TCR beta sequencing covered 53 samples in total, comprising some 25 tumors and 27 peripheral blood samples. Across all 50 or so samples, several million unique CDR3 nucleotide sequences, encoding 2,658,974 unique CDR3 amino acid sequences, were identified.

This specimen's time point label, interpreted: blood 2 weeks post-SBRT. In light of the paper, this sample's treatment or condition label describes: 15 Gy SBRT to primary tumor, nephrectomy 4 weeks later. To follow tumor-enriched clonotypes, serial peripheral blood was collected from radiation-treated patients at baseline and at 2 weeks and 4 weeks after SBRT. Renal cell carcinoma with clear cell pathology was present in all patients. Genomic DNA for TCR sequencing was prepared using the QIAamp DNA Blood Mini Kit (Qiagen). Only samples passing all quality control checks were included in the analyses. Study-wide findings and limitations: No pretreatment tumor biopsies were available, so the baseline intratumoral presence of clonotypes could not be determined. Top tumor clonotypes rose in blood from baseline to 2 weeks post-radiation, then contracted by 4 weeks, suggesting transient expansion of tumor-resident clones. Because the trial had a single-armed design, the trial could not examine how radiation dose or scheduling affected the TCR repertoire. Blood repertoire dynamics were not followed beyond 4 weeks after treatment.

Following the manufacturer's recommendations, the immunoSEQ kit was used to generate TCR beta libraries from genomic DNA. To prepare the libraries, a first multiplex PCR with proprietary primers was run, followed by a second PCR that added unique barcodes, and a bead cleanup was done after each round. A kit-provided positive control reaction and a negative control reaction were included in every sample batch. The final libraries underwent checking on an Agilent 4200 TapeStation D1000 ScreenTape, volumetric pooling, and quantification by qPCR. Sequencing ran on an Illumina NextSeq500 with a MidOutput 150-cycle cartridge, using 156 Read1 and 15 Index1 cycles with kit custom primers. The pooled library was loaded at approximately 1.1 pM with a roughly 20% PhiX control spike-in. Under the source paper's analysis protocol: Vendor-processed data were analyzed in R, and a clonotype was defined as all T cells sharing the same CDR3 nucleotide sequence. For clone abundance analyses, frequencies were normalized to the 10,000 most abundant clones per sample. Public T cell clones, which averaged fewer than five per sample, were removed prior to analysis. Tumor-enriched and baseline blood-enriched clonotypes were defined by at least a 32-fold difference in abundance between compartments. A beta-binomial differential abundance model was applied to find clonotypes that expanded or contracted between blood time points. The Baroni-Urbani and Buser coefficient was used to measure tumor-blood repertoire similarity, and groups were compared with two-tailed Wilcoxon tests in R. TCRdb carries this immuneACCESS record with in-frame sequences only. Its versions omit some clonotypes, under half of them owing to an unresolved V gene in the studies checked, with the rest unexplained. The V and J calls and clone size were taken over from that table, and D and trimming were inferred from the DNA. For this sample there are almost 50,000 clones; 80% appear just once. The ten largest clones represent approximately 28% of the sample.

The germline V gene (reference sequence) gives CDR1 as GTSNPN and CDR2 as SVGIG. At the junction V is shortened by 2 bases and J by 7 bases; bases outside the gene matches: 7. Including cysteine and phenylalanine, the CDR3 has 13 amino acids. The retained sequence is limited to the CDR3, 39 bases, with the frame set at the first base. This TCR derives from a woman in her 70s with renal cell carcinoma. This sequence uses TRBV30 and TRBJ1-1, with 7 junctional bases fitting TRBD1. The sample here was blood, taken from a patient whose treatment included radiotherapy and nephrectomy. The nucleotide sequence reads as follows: TGTGCCTGGAGTCAACAGGGACAGCTTGAAGCTTTCTTT. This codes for CAWSQQGQLEAFF.